This T cell receptor beta chain came from a study of cytomegalovirus exposure and HLA in healthy donors (dated 2017 in TCRdb). Concerning the study at large: An earlier analysis of several hundred of the donors reported approximately 260 Gb of sequence data and around 110 million unique TCR beta sequences obtained from around 190 million T cells. To study patterns of TCR occurrence, a later analysis re-analyzed previously published TCR beta repertoires from several hundred donors and added high-resolution HLA genotyping. Using immunosequencing, the study profiled T cell repertoires from around 680 subjects and related those repertoires to cytomegalovirus serostatus. Every repertoire in the discovery cohort had been generated on one and the same sequencing platform. Because of strong linkage in the cohort, roughly five DR-DQ haplotypes were treated as single units for association and clustering. Both class I and class II loci were covered by HLA typing, at four-digit resolution. Among the approximately 430 genotyped donors, about 83% belonged to the genetic ancestry cluster associated with self-reported Caucasian donors. The number of typed donors differed by locus: about 620-640 for A, B, C, DRB1 and DQB1; 500 to 550 for DQA1; approximately 600 for DPA1; and roughly 450 for DPB1. Rather than drawing on any new phenotypic data, the later analysis identified candidate immune exposures from TCR beta sequences and the way those sequences occurred across donors. To predict cytomegalovirus infection status, the study brought together high-throughput TCR immunosequencing, statistical association of individual TCRs with disease status, and machine learning. Besides the first cohort of some 670 subjects, a separate validation cohort made up of 90 to 150 different subjects was used. An earlier analysis of approximately 630 of the donors applied high-throughput TCR beta sequencing to assess whether each TCR beta V gene segment acted as functional or pseudogenic. Donor age, sex, ethnicity and CMV serostatus were collected together with the repertoire data. An early release covering some 640 HLA-typed donors comprised about 300 gigabases of sequencing data and tens of millions of unique TCR sequences. The study was designed to test whether signatures of past pathogen exposure could be identified by cataloging public T cell receptors. Across about 370 genotyped donors of the cohort, an average of 235,054 unique TCR beta nucleotide sequences per donor were sequenced, and approximately 19% of those sequences were non-productive. A later genetic analysis took genome-wide SNP genotypes for 398 of the 666 donors and used that subset as a discovery cohort.

Libraries came from the immunoSEQ multiplex PCR assay. For the multiplex PCR, a mixture combining 60 forward primers for TCR Vbeta segments and 13 reverse primers for TCR Jbeta segments was used. Amplification of the CDR3 region of rearranged TCR beta genes was performed with a multiplex PCR assay on genomic DNA. The amplified TCR beta libraries were sequenced on the Illumina HiSeq System as 87-base-pair reads. On the study's bioinformatics: A later analysis tallied roughly 78 million unique TCR beta chains across the approximately 670 repertoires, and some 10 million of those chains were shared by two or more donors. A nearest-neighbor algorithm error-corrected the raw reads and collapsed the reads into unique sequences, merging closely related sequences to remove PCR and sequencing errors. To assign V, D and J gene segments, CDR3 sequences were aligned to IMGT reference sequences. Each retained sequence needed at least a six-nucleotide match to both a V gene segment and a J gene segment. Rearrangements were classified as productive when the CDR3 lacked stop codons and remained in frame with V and J, and all other rearrangements were classified as non-productive. Following IMGT convention, CDR3 was defined as the stretch from the second conserved V-encoded cysteine up to the conserved J-encoded phenylalanine. Sequences without an unambiguous match to a single V gene segment were excluded from the earlier analysis of several hundred of the donors. In an earlier analysis of some 590 of the donors, V segments were called functional above 56.7% productive rearrangements and were called segregating when the between-donor standard deviation exceeded 5%. A statistical classification framework was built to diagnose cytomegalovirus status from the catalog of TCR beta chain sequences. V and J gene assignment, in a later analysis, came from comparing TCR nucleotide sequences with IMGT/GENE-DB human TR gene sequences. Using the TCRdist pipeline, a later analysis assigned CDR3 sequences along with most-parsimonious VDJ recombination scenarios. A later analysis defined each TCR beta chain by its CDR3 amino acid sequence plus V-gene family, and excluded reads lacking a unique V-gene family. To address suspected cross-contamination and a sequencing artifact, a later analysis removed around 600 highly shared, low-generation-probability nucleotide sequences. A later analysis calculated a clonal expansion index for each public chain from normalized within-repertoire ranks of inferred template counts. In a later analysis, generation probabilities were computed with a VDJ recombination model fitted to out-of-frame rearrangements, and the resulting probabilities were checked against IGoR. In a later analysis, hypergeometric tests were used to score TCR-TCR, TCR-HLA and TCR-CMV co-occurrence, with a repertoire-size bias correction applied to TCR pairs. To estimate false discovery rates, a later analysis permuted the HLA or CMV assignments 20 times. In a later analysis, co-occurring TCRs were grouped using DBSCAN, and TCRdist sequence similarity was added for clustering within HLA-allele-positive subsets. For co-occurrence clustering, repertoires with fewer than 30,000 or more than 120,000 public chains were excluded, along with four to six repertoires with anomalous nucleotide sharing. TCRdb's version of the immuneACCESS table is confined to in-frame rearrangements and falls short of the full clone set. An unresolved V gene accounts for under half of the shortfall where checked; the remainder is of unknown origin. V, J and clone size reflect that table, while D and trimming were determined from the DNA. Across this sample there are over 150,000 clones, with 60% to 80% seen only once. More than 1.2% of the sample is held by the ten biggest clonotypes.

What the work shows at the level of the full study, not this receptor alone: The authors suggested that the approach could potentially be generalized to other disease states and immunological phenotypes. A later genetic analysis reported fewer N-insertions in productive TCRs among donors in an Asian-associated ancestry cluster than the approximately 700-donor mean. Presence/absence analyses assumed roughly uniform sequencing depth across donors, an assumption that may not hold. About 17 rarely observed V segments, including chromosome 9 orphons, were excluded from the earlier analysis of some 590 of the donors because counts were too low. V-gene and J-gene trimming of TCR beta chains was associated with a missense DCLRE1C variant in a later genetic analysis, and the association was replicated in an independent cohort. Because some donors lacked HLA typing at each locus, the association tests relied only on the typed subset. A further reported finding was that TCR beta sequences accurately predicted the HLA-A and HLA-B alleles for most subjects in the first cohort. Only TCR beta chains were sequenced in this cohort, and the absence of alpha or paired-chain data limited detectable features. When HLA alleles, especially DR and DQ, strongly co-occurred, TCR associations were difficult to assign to individual alleles. In vitro tests confirmed that a few of the cytomegalovirus-associated TCR beta chains recognize cytomegalovirus antigens. The study listed around 160 TCR beta chains as associated with cytomegalovirus. The classifier was reported to diagnose cytomegalovirus status with high specificity and sensitivity in both the original and validation cohorts. A later analysis found that most CMV-associated TCR beta chains appeared HLA-restricted, with HLA associations seemingly driven largely by CMV exposure. In a later analysis, some 17,000 TCR beta sequences were associated with specific HLA alleles at a false discovery rate of 0.05. The sequencing pipeline was judged likely to have produced a cluster of highly shared sequence variants as a technical artifact. Compared with equally common non-associated chains, HLA-associated TCR beta chains in a later analysis were more clonally expanded and had lower generation probabilities. Broadly in line with IMGT annotations, most TCR beta V segments showed up in productive rearrangements about 90% or about 30% of the time in an earlier analysis of under 700 of the donors. The only immune exposure information available for the cohort was CMV serostatus. Linkage disequilibrium might explain the correlated functional status among segregating V segments, but an unknown experimental factor could not be excluded. Most TCR sequences were seen in very few donors, while some public TCRs were found in many individuals. Several of the top co-occurrence clusters appeared to be linked to parvovirus B19, influenza, CMV and Epstein-Barr virus, according to a later analysis. According to a later analysis, TCR association rates differed among HLA loci, with DRB1 alleles showing the most associated TCRs and HLA-C alleles showing the fewest.

In total, just over 650 healthy bone marrow donors made up the cohort. At the time of sampling, all cohort members were nominally healthy, though unrecorded immune exposures were likely present. The donor was CMV seronegative and was included in the group of about 400 seronegative cohort members. A peripheral blood sample was provided by each donor, and peripheral blood mononuclear cells were used for TCR beta sequencing. Genomic DNA extraction from the blood cell samples was performed with the Qiagen DNeasy Blood Extraction Kit. This clone has more than one count but fewer than ten. Its antigen specificity is not known. Per-nucleotide qualities are absent, and no much larger clonotype sits a single base away. The TCR sequence derives from a man in his sixties in good health and CMV-seronegative. The material sequenced was PBMCs.

DNA sequence: TGTGCCAGCAGCTTAACAGGGGAAGCTTTCTTT. Its protein product is CASSLTGEAFF. The V and J segments used are TRBV11-1 and TRBJ1-1; the D region possibly corresponds to TRBD1 (6 bases align). The CDR3 covers 11 residues, taking in both the cysteine and the phenylalanine. Solely the CDR3 DNA is kept, with 33 bases framed from the first base. The germline V gene (reference sequence) supplies CDR1 SGHAT and CDR2 FQDESV. The junction carries 6 bases between V and J, which are trimmed by 2 bases and 8 bases respectively. The CDR3 plus the reference TRBV11-1 and TRBJ1-1 genes for the other parts give the full variable domain: EAEVAQSPRYKITEKSQAVAFWCDPISGHATLYWYRQILGQGPELLVQFQDESVVDDSQLPKDRFSAERLKGVDSTLKIQPAELGDSAMYLCASSLTGEAFFGQGTRLTVV.